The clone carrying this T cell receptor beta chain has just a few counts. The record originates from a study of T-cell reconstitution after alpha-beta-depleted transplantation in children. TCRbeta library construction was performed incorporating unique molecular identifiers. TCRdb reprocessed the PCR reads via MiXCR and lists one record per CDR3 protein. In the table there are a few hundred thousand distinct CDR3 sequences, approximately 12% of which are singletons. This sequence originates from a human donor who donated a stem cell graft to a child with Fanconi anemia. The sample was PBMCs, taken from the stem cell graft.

CDR3 sequence reads: CASSLGGAAQGGNTGELFF. As DNA, the CDR3 is TGTGCCAGCAGCTTAGGGGGGGCTGCACAGGGTGGGAACACCGGGGAGCTGTTTTTT. This chain connects TRBV11-2 to TRBJ2-2; either TRBD1 or TRBD2 may supply D (6 bases each). V dropped 1 base and J dropped 1 base, with 19 bases sitting between them. Per the germline V gene, CDR1 is SGHAT and CDR2 is FQNNGV. The CDR3 covers 19 residues. The whole variable domain, remainder taken from reference TRBV11-2 and TRBJ2-2, is EAGVAQSPRYKIIEKRQSVAFWCNPISGHATLYWYQQILGQGPKLLIQFQNNGVVDDSQLPKDRFSAERLKGVDSTLKIQPAKLEDSAVYLCASSLGGAAQGGNTGELFFGEGSRLTVL.